This TCR beta chain was sequenced in a study of blood T cell repertoires in COVID-19 (dated by TCRdb to the early 2020s). For context, the study as a whole: Samples covering the acute and convalescent phases of COVID-19 were provided by collaborators in the United States, Italy and Spain. The dataset comprised deeply sampled blood TCRbeta repertoires from subjects exposed to, actively infected with, or recovered from COVID-19. Samples came from the ongoing ImmuneRACE study (first 160 participants) plus 1,254 subjects from 6 global collaborators. The material from the prospective study consisted of cDNA or gDNA derived from T cells, B-cell-depleted T cells, or PBMCs. The repertoires were released in a freely available public database intended as a resource for research on the immune response to SARS-CoV-2. Sample metadata almost always included a de-identified subject ID, COVID-19 status, age in years and sex. Where HLA class I and class II types were available, the types were taken from metadata supplied by the sample provider, not from assay-based typing.

The germline V and J ends show losses of 2 bases and 8 bases respectively, and no gene match explains 5 bases of the junction. Taken from cysteine to phenylalanine, the CDR3 has 14 residues. Solely the CDR3 DNA is kept, with 42 bases framed from the first base. CDR1 and CDR2, per the germline V gene, are KGHDR and SFDVKD. As for this clone: Its antigen is currently not known. Per-base qualities were not stored, and no clone one base away is much larger.

TCRbeta CDR3 regions were amplified from genomic DNA by means of the immunoSEQ Assay, a bias-controlled multiplex PCR. The authors processed their data as follows. The number of nucleated cells in each sample was estimated by amplification of reference gene primers within the assay. To quantify the absolute abundance of each unique TCRbeta CDR3 rearrangement, sequence reads were collapsed and filtered. For each sample, productive Simpson clonality was calculated by taking the square root of Simpson's diversity index across productive rearrangements. The table comes from immuneACCESS by way of TCRdb, which keeps in-frame sequences with V and J called. Part of the clones is missing from these tables; in studies checked, under half for an unresolved V gene and the rest for unknown reasons. That table is the source of V, J and clone size, and D and trimming were worked out from the DNA. The sample table contains around 260,000 clones; only one count was recorded for 75% to 90% of them. Of the sample, more than 3.5% falls within the top ten clones.

What the authors observed across the whole study: The quantity of clinical and demographic metadata differed by source and by participant and was supplied without curation.

In the prospective study, participants were about 18 to 100 years old, resided in about two dozen geographic areas of the United States, and were enrolled through a virtual design. In the prospective study, participants were assigned to cohorts based on the clinical history participants reported in a screening survey and a study questionnaire. For ImmuneRACE Cohort 3, a participant was defined as recovered based on two consecutive negative NP/OP PCR tests, clearance by a healthcare professional, or resolution of symptoms. In the prospective study, whole blood, serum and a nasopharyngeal or oropharyngeal swab were collected from each participant by mobile phlebotomists. Over an approximately 2-month period, participants in the prospective study had the option of providing additional blood draws and questionnaires. Before DNA extraction, blood samples from the prospective study were shipped at room temperature or frozen.

Sequenced sample: PBMCs or T cells enriched from blood (not recorded which). The receptor was isolated from a woman aged 30 to 39 who had recovered from COVID-19. The V and J genes are TRBV24-1 and TRBJ2-1; 7 bases in between match TRBD2. The CDR3 protein is CATSDSGGSDEQFF. The bases are TGTGCCACCAGTGATTCGGGGGGTTCGGATGAGCAGTTCTTC.